This TCR beta chain is drawn from a study of identical twins. Notes on the study in general: Models underestimated out-of-frame TCR alpha sharing in monozygotic twins.

There were only healthy Caucasians among the donors. CDR1 is SNHLY and CDR2 is FYNNEI in the germline V gene. This CDR3 is built from 13 residues. V lost 3 bases and J lost 8; bases outside the gene matches: 6. TCRdb reprocessed the 5' RACE reads with MiXCR, giving one entry per CDR3 protein. The table shows approximately 690,000 distinct CDR3 sequences, with 6% to 6.5% occurring only once. The sample holds a few counts of this clonotype. The antigen remains undetermined. This clonotype was sampled from a man aged 18 to 29 in good health. Material for sequencing was naive T cells sorted from blood. The chain carries TRBV2 and TRBJ1-2; 7 bases are shared with TRBD1. CDR3 in amino acids: CASSDGQARGYTF. Here the CDR3 DNA reads TGTGCCAGCAGTGATGGACAGGCTAGGGGCTACACCTTC.